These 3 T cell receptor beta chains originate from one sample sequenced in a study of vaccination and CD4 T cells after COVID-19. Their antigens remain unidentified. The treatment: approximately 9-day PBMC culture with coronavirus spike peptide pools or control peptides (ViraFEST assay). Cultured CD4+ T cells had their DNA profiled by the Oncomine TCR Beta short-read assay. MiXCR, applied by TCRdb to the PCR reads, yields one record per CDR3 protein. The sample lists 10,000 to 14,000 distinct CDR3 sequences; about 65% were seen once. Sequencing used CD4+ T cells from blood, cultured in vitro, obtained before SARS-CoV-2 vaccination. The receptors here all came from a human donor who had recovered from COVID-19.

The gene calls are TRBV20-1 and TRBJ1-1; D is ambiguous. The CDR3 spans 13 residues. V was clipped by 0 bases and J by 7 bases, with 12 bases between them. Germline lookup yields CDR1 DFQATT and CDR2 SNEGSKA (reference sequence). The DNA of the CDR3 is TGCAGTGCTAGAGATGCGGCGGAGGATGAAGCTTTCTTT. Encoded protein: CSARDAAEDEAFF.

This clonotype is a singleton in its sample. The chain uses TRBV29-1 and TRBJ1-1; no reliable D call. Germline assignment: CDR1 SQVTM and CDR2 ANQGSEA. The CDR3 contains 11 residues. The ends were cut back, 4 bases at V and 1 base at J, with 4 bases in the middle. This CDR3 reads CSVGENTEAFF. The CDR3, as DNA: TGCAGCGTTGGAGAGAACACTGAAGCTTTCTTT.

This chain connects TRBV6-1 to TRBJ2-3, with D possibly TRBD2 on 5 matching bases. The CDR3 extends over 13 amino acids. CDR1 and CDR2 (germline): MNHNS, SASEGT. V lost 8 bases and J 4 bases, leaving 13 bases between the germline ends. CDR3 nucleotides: TGTGCCAGCGGGAGACTAATTGCAGATACGCAGTATTTT. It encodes CASGRLIADTQYF.